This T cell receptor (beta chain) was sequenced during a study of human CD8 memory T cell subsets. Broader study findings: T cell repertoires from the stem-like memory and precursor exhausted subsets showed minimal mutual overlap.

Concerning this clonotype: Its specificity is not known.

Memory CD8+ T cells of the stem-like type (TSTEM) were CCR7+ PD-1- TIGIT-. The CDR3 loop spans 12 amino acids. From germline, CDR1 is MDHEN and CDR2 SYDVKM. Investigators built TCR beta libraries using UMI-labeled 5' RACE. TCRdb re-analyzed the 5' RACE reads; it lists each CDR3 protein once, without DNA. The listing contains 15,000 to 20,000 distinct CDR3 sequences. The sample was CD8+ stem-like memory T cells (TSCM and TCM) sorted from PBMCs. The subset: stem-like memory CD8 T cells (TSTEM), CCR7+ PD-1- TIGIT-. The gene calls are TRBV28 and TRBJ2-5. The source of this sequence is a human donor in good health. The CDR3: CASSYSVETQYF.